This T cell receptor (beta chain) originates from a study of T cells in localized non-small cell lung cancer. Germline V lookup: CDR1 SGHRS, CDR2 YFSETQ. The CDR3 sequence is 15 residues long. V was shortened by 6 bases and J by 3 bases, with 18 bases between the two germline ends. The method was immunoSEQ multiplex PCR; TCRdb's version includes in-frame clones alone and lacks a portion of them. The sample holds roughly 1,400 clones, 26% seen once. This specimen was lung tumor tissue, taken before any cancer treatment. The source is a woman aged 35-70 years with stage II lung adenocarcinoma. The chain couples TRBV5-1 to TRBJ1-1; D perhaps matches TRBD1 (6 bases). The CDR3 sequence is CASNWRGLGDTEAFF. The CDR3 DNA reads TGCGCCAGCAATTGGCGGGGGCTTGGAGACACTGAAGCTTTCTTT.